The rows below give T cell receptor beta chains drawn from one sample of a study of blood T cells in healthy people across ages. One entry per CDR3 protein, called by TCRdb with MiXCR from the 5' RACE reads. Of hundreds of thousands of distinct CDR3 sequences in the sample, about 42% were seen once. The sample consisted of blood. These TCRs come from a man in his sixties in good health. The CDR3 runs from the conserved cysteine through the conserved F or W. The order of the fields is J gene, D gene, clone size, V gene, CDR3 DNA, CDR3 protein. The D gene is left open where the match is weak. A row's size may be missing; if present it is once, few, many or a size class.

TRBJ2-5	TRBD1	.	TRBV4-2	TGTGCCAGCAGCCAAGGGGACAGGGGTGTAGGGACCCAGTACTTC	CASSQGDRGVGTQYF
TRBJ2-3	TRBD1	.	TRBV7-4	TGTGCCAGCAGCTTAGCGTTAACCGGACAGGGACAGACAGATACGCAGTATTTT	CASSLALTGQGQTDTQYF
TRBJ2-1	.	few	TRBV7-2	TGTGCCAGCAGCTTAGTTAGGGGGGTCAGGGGAAATAATGAGCAGTTCTTC	CASSLVRGVRGNNEQFF
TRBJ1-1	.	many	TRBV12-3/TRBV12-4	TGTGCCAGCAGCCGAGCAGATTACACTGAAGCTTTCTTT	CASSRADYTEAFF
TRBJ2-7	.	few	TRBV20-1	TGCAGTGCTAGTTTGCCCAGGGCCTCCTACGAGCAGTACTTC	CSASLPRASYEQYF
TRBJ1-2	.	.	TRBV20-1	TGCAGTGCTAGAGAACGAGGCAGGGTCTATGGCTACACCTTC	CSARERGRVYGYTF
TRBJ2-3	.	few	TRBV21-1	TGTGCCAGCAGCAAAGGGATAGGGGGGACACAGGGGCGTTACACAGATACGCAGTATTTT	CASSKGIGGTQGRYTDTQYF
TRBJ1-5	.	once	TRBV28	TGTGCCAGCAGTCCCGTCCCGACTACGCGCAATCAGCCCCAGCATTTT	CASSPVPTTRNQPQHF
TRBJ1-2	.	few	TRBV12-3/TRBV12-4	TGTGCCAGCAGTAGATCCCTTCTTGGCTACACCTTC	CASSRSLLGYTF
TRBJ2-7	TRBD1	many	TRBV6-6	TGTGCCAGCAGCCTGGGGACAGGGGGTAGATACGAGCAGTACTTC	CASSLGTGGRYEQYF
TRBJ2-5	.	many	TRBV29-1	TGCAGCGTCGTAGTTGGAGAGACCCAGTACTTC	CSVVVGETQYF
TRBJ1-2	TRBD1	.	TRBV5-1	TGCGCCTGCAGCAAAGGACAGGGGGCCTTTGGCTACACCTTC	CACSKGQGAFGYTF
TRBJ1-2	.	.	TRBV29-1	TGCAGCGTTGGGGGCGCAGGAGCGGGCTACACCTTC	CSVGGAGAGYTF
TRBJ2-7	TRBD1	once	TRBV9	TGTGCCAGCAGCGTTTCGGGACAGGGTACGGTTCCCCAGTACTTC	CASSVSGQGTVPQYF
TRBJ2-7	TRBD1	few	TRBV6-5	TGTGCCAGCAGGGACAGGGCGGGCGAGCAGTACTTC	CASRDRAGEQYF
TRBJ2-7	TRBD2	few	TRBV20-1	TGCAGTGCTAGAGATCGGGAGGGGAGCTCCTACGAGCAGTACTTC	CSARDREGSSYEQYF
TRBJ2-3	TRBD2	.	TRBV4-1	TGCGCCAGCAGCCGAGCTTGGGGCTTTAGCGGGGATAACACAGATACGCAGTATTTT	CASSRAWGFSGDNTDTQYF
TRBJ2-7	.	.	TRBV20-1	TGCAGTGCTAGAGATGGACAGTCATCCTACGAGCAGTACTTC	CSARDGQSSYEQYF
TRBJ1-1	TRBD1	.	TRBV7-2	TGTGCCAGCAGCGGCCGGGACAGGGACACTGAAGTTTTCTTT	CASSGRDRDTEVFF
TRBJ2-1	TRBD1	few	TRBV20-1	TGCAGTGCTAGAGATGGACAGGGGGCGAATGAGCAGTTCTTC	CSARDGQGANEQFF
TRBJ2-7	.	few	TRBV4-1	TGCGCCAGCAGCCAGGGACCAGGGCTAAGCTCCTACGAGCAGTACTTC	CASSQGPGLSSYEQYF
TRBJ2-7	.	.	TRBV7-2	TGTGCCAGCGGTCGCACCGGGACACAGTCCTGCGAGCAGTACTTC	CASGRTGTQSCEQYF
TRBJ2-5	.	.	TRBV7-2	TGTGCCAGCAGCTTAGCGGCAATAAAAGAGACCCAGTACTTC	CASSLAAIKETQYF
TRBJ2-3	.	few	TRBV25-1	TGTGCCAGCAGTGCCCTCGACAGGCACTACACAGATACGCAGTATTTT	CASSALDRHYTDTQYF
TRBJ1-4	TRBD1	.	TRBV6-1	TGTGCCAGCAGTGAACATACAGGGGTACTTAATGAAAAACTGTTTTTT	CASSEHTGVLNEKLFF
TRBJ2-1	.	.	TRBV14	TGTGCCAGCAGCCGGACATTCTACAATGAGCAGTTCTTC	CASSRTFYNEQFF
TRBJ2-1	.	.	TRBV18	TGTGCCAGCTCACCGGCCAGGGAAAAGTACAATGAGCAGTTCTTC	CASSPAREKYNEQFF
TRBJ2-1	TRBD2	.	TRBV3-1	TGTGCCAGCAGCCAAGATCGGGTAGCGGGGTATGGTGAGCAGTTCTTC	CASSQDRVAGYGEQFF
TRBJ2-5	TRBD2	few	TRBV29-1	TGCAGCGTTGAAGGGGCTAGCGGGGGTTTCCAAGAGACCCAGTACTTC	CSVEGASGGFQETQYF
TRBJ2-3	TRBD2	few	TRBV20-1	TGCAGTGCTAGAGTTGCTAGCGGGGGCGGTACGCAGTATTTT	CSARVASGGGTQYF
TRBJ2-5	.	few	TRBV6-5	TGTGCCAGCAGTTACTCGATTAGCCAAGAGACCCAGTACTTC	CASSYSISQETQYF
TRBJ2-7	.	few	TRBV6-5	TGTGCCAGCAGTTACTCGACCGGGAACGACTTATACGAGCAGTACTTC	CASSYSTGNDLYEQYF